The present entry profiles one T cell receptor (beta chain) with its context. The CDR3 sequence is 16 residues long. The V segment lost 10 bases and the J segment 4 bases; nucleotides outside the gene matches: 14. From germline, CDR1 is LNHDA and CDR2 SQIVND (reference sequence). The record originates from a study of blood T cell repertoires in COVID-19. Study information: The origin of the acute and convalescent COVID-19 samples was the United States, Italy and Spain. T cells, B-cell-depleted T cells, or PBMCs supplied cDNA or gDNA.

As processed by the authors: Nucleated cell number was recorded as an estimate derived from reference gene primer amplification. TCRdb keeps only in-frame clones here, not all; method: immunoSEQ multiplex PCR. That table gives V, J and clone size, and the DNA gave D and trimming. The sample shows 390,000 or so clones, approximately 90% of them seen only once. Sequenced material: peripheral blood. The TCR sequence derives from a woman aged 25 to 39 with active or convalescent COVID-19. This chain joins TRBV19 and TRBJ2-3; 10 nucleotides align to TRBD1. CDR3 DNA sequence: TGTGCCACCGTCGGTGGGGACAGGGGATTTTCAGATACGCAGTATTTT. Amino acids: CATVGGDRGFSDTQYF.